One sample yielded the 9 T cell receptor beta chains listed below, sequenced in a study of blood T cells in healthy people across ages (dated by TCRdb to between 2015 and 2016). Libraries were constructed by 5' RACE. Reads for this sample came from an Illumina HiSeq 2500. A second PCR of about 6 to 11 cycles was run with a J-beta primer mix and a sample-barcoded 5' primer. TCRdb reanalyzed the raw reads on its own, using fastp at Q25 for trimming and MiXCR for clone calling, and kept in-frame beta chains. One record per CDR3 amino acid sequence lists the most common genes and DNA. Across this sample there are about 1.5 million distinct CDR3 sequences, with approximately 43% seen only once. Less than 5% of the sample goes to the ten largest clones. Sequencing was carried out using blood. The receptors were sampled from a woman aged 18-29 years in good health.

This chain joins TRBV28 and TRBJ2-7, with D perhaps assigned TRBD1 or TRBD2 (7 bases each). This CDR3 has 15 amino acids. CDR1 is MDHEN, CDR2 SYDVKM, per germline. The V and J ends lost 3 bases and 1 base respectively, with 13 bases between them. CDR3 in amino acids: CASSFPRGGSYEQYF. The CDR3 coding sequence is TGTGCCAGCAGTTTCCCCAGGGGGGGGTCCTACGAGCAGTACTTC.

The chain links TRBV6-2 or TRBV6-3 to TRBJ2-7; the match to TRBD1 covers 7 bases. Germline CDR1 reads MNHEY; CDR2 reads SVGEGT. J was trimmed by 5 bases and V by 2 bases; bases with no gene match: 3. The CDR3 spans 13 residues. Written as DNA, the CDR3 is TGTGCCAGCAGTTACGACAGGGTCGACGAGCAGTACTTC. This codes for CASSYDRVDEQYF.

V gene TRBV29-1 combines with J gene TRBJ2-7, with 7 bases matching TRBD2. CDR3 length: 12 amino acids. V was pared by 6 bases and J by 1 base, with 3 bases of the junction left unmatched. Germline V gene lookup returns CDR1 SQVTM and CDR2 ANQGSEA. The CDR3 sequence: CSVGLDSYEQYF. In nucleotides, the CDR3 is TGCAGCGTAGGACTAGATTCCTACGAGCAGTACTTC.

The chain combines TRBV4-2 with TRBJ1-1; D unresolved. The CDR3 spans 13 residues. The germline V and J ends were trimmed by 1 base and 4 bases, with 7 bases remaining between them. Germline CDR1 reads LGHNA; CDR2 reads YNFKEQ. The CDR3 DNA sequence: TGTGCCAGCAGCCAAGCTGAGGGCACTGAAGCTTTCTTT. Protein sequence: CASSQAEGTEAFF.

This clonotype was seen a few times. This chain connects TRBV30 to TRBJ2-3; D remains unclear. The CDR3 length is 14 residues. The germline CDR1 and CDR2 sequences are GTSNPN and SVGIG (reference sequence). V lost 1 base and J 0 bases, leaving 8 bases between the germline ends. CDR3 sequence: CAWSAGLSTDTQYF. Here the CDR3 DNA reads TGTGCCTGGAGTGCAGGCCTCAGCACAGATACGCAGTATTTT.

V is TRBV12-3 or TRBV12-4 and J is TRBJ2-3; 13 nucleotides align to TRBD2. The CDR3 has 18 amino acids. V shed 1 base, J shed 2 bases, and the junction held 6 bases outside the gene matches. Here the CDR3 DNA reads TGTGCCAGCAGTTTAGGGACTAGCGGGAGAACCACCACAGATACGCAGTATTTT. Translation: CASSLGTSGRTTTDTQYF.

CDR3 loop: CASSLLPSPEYNEQFF. The CDR3 region has the DNA TGTGCCAGCAGCTTACTGCCTAGCCCCGAATATAATGAGCAGTTCTTC. This rearrangement joins TRBV7-8 to TRBJ2-1; a possible D gene is TRBD2 (5 bases). The CDR3 has 16 amino acids. V lost 2 bases to trimming and J lost 7 bases, with 18 bases between them. Germline assignment: CDR1 SGHVS and CDR2 FQNEAQ.

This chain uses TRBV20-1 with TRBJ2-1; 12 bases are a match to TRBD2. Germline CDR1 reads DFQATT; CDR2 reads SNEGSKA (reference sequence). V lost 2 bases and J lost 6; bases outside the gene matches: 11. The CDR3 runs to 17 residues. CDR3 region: CSARLPSGGARFNEQFF. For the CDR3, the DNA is TGCAGTGCTAGACTTCCTAGCGGGGGGGCCAGGTTCAATGAGCAGTTCTTC.

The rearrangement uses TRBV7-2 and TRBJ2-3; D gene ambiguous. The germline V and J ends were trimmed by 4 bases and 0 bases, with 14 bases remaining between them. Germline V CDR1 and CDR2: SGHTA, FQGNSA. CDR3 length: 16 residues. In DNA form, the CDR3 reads TGTGCCAGCAGCTCAGAGTGGACGACTAGCACAGATACGCAGTATTTT. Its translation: CASSSEWTTSTDTQYF.